Below are 17 T cell receptor beta chains sequenced from a single sample in a study of blood T cell repertoires in COVID-19. The protocol was immunoSEQ multiplex PCR, while the TCRdb copy is restricted to in-frame clones and leaves out a portion. Counted here are about 480,000 clones, nearly 90% occurring once; the ten biggest clones make up just under 2%. Sequences were obtained from PBMCs or T cells enriched from blood (not recorded which). These receptors came from a woman under 30 with acute COVID-19.

Comments on this clone: The sample has other DNA sequences that encode this CDR3 too. CDR3 amino acids: CSVATGDGNQPQHF. In DNA, the CDR3 is TGCAGCGTCGCGACAGGGGATGGCAATCAGCCCCAGCATTTT. J is TRBJ1-5 and V is TRBV29-1, with 8 bases lining up with TRBD1. V lost 6 bases and J lost 2; bases outside the gene matches: 6. Germline-derived CDR1 and CDR2 are SQVTM and ANQGSEA. This CDR3 is built from 14 residues.

This clone came up a few times. This rearrangement joins TRBV20-1 to TRBJ2-7; 11 bases match TRBD1. The CDR3 contains 14 residues. Germline V lookup: CDR1 DFQATT, CDR2 SNEGSKA (reference sequence). Germline trimming cut 3 bases from V and 4 bases from J; bases unmatched to any gene: 5. The CDR3 reads CSASGTGGTYEQYF. CDR3 bases: TGCAGTGCTAGTGGGACAGGGGGAACATACGAGCAGTACTTC.

This clone was observed once. This chain joins TRBV25-1 and TRBJ1-2, with 7 bases fitting TRBD1. The junction had 8 bases not matched to a gene; V was cut back by 5 bases and J by 8 bases. The CDR3 is made up of 13 amino acids. Germline CDR1 and CDR2: MGHDK and SYGVNS. The CDR3 DNA is TGTGCCAGCAGTTCCGACAGGGAGATAGGCTACACCTTC. Its protein product is CASSSDREIGYTF.

J is TRBJ2-7 and V is TRBV4-3; 9 bases line up with TRBD2. Germline-derived CDR1 and CDR2 are LGHNA and YSLEER. Trimming at V came to 4 bases and at J to 7 bases, leaving 11 bases not matched to a gene. The CDR3 loop spans 15 amino acids. The CDR3 DNA reads TGCGCCAGCAGCCTTAGACTTGCGGGAGGGCGGGAGCAGTACTTC. This codes for CASSLRLAGGREQYF.

About this clone itself: The junction departs from germline at one end; a sequencing error may be responsible. This chain joins TRBV2 and TRBJ2-2; the D gene is possibly TRBD2 (5 bases). The CDR3 contains 15 residues. CDR1 SNHLY and CDR2 FYNNEI come from the germline V gene. The CDR3 region has the DNA TGTGCCAGCAGTGAAGCGAACCGGAACACCGGGAAGCTGTTTTTT. Translation gives CASSEANRNTGKLFF.

This clone was found once. V gene TRBV4-1 combines with J gene TRBJ2-7, with 11 bases identical to TRBD1. CDR1 MGHRA and CDR2 YSYEKL come from the germline V gene. The length of the CDR3 is 16 residues. The V and J ends lost 5 bases and 6 bases, in that order; junction bases with no gene match: 12. In DNA, the CDR3 is TGCGCCAGCAGCTTCCCACCCGGACAGGGGGCGTCCGAGCAGTACTTC. The encoded protein is CASSFPPGQGASEQYF.

The V and J genes are TRBV5-6 and TRBJ1-5; possible D gene TRBD1, 5 bases. This CDR3 region has 15 residues. The germline V gene has CDR1 SGHDT and CDR2 YYEEEE. V gave up 0 bases and J gave up 5 bases, with 12 bases separating them. CDR3 protein: CASSLEGLGHQPQHF. In nucleotides, the CDR3 is TGTGCCAGCAGCTTGGAGGGGTTGGGTCATCAGCCCCAGCATTTT.

V gene TRBV5-8 combines with J gene TRBJ2-7, with 8 bases identical to TRBD2. The V gene's germline CDR1 is SGHTS and CDR2 YDEGEE. The CDR3 extends over 12 amino acids. V lost 3 bases and J lost 6; bases outside the gene matches: 2. The CDR3 loop is CASSSAGGEQYF. The DNA for the CDR3 is TGTGCCAGCAGCTCCGCGGGGGGCGAGCAGTACTTC. The whole variable domain, remainder taken from reference TRBV5-8 and TRBJ2-7, is EAGVTQSPTHLIKTRGQQATLRCSPISGHTSVYWYQQALGLGLQFLLWYDEGEERNRGNFPPRFSGRQFPNYSSELNVNALELEDSALYLCASSSAGGEQYFGPGTRLTVT.

The chain carries TRBV6-2 or TRBV6-3 and TRBJ2-7, with 9 bases fitting TRBD2. The CDR3 totals 15 residues. V shed 2 bases and J 2 bases; nucleotides not matched to a gene: 4. CDR1 is MNHEY and CDR2 is SVGEGT in the germline V gene. The CDR3, as DNA: TGTGCCAGCAGTTACGAGACTAGCGGAACCTACGAGCAGTACTTC. As protein: CASSYETSGTYEQYF.

The chain links TRBV27 to TRBJ2-3, with 8 bases lining up with TRBD1. From germline, CDR1 is MNHEY and CDR2 SMNVEV (reference sequence). J lost 2 bases, V lost 4 bases, and 5 bases had no gene match. The CDR3 has 15 residues. CDR3 coding DNA: TGTGCCAGCAGTTACCGACAGGGGACCACAGATACGCAGTATTTT. Amino acids: CASSYRQGTTDTQYF.

V gene TRBV6-5 combines with J gene TRBJ1-4, with D unclear. V was pared by 6 bases and J by 4 bases, with 12 bases between. CDR1 and CDR2 from the germline V gene are MNHEY and SVGAGI. The CDR3 covers 14 residues. The CDR3 spells CASSLRGSNEKLFF. The CDR3 DNA reads TGTGCCAGCAGCTTGCGGGGAAGTAATGAAAAACTGTTTTTT.

The chain has TRBV2 and TRBJ2-7; 7 bases align to TRBD1. Germline assignment: CDR1 SNHLY and CDR2 FYNNEI. Trimming took 4 bases from V and 7 from J; bases not matched to a gene: 10. The CDR3 loop spans 14 amino acids. CDR3 region: CASSVRDSPREQYF. CDR3 coding DNA: TGTGCCAGCAGTGTACGGGACAGTCCTCGAGAGCAGTACTTC. The full variable domain, with the rest looked up from reference TRBV2 and TRBJ2-7, is EPEVTQTPSHQVTQMGQEVILRCVPISNHLYFYWYRQILGQKVEFLVSFYNNEISEKSEIFDDQFSVERPDGSNFTLKIRSTKLEDSAMYFCASSVRDSPREQYFGPGTRLTVT.

This sequence joins TRBV14 and TRBJ1-2, with 8 nucleotides matching TRBD1. The V segment lost 2 bases and the J segment 8 bases; nucleotides outside the gene matches: 10. The CDR3 is 15 amino acids. Germline CDR1 and CDR2: SGHDN and FVKESK. In nucleotides, the CDR3 is TGTGCCAGCAGCCAATATGGCGCAGGGGGCGTCGGCTACACCTTC. Translation: CASSQYGAGGVGYTF.

V usage is TRBV6-2 or TRBV6-3 and J usage is TRBJ1-2; TRBD1 matches 9 bases. The ends lost 2 bases at V and 4 bases at J; junction bases unmatched: 5. The CDR3 totals 15 residues. Per the germline V gene, CDR1 is MNHEY and CDR2 is SVGEGT. CDR3 sequence: CASSYPGQGRYGYTF. The CDR3 coding sequence is TGTGCCAGCAGTTACCCGGGACAGGGACGCTATGGCTACACCTTC.

The V and J genes are TRBV5-4 and TRBJ2-3, with D maybe TRBD1 (5 bases). Trimming pared 1 base from V and 4 bases from J, leaving 13 bases between. The CDR3 is 15 amino acids. The germline V gene encodes CDR1 SGHNT and CDR2 YYREEE (reference sequence). In nucleotides, the CDR3 is TGTGCCAGCAGCTTGCAGGGAAGTGGGGCAGATACGCAGTATTTT. Amino acid sequence: CASSLQGSGADTQYF. The full variable domain, in which reference TRBV5-4 and TRBJ2-3 provide the parts outside the CDR3, is ETGVTQSPTHLIKTRGQQVTLRCSSQSGHNTVSWYQQALGQGPQFIFQYYREEENGRGNFPPRFSGLQFPNYSSELNVNALELDDSALYLCASSLQGSGADTQYFGPGTRLTVL.

The J gene is TRBJ2-5, the V gene TRBV7-2; D is perhaps TRBD1 (7 bases). The V gene's germline CDR1 is SGHTA and CDR2 FQGNSA. V lost 5 bases and J 2 bases, leaving 15 bases between the germline ends. The CDR3 has 15 residues. The CDR3 DNA follows: TGTGCCAGCAGCCACCCGACAGGGAGGCAAGAGACCCAGTACTTC. It is translated as CASSHPTGRQETQYF.

The chain joins TRBV9 to TRBJ2-1; 15 bases line up with TRBD2. The CDR3 runs 17 residues. V gave up 4 bases and J gave up 5 bases; unmatched junction bases: 7. Germline V CDR1 and CDR2: SGDLS, YYNGEE. The CDR3 here is CASSPRTSGREDNEQFF. The CDR3 region has the DNA TGTGCCAGCAGCCCCCGGACTAGCGGGAGGGAAGACAATGAGCAGTTCTTC.